This is a list of T cell receptor beta chains from one sample in a study of radiotherapy plus CTLA-4 blockade in lung cancer. The protocol was immunoSEQ multiplex PCR, while the TCRdb copy is restricted to in-frame clones and leaves out a portion. This table has around 50,000 clones, 86% appearing once. The sample was peripheral blood, taken from a patient treated with radiotherapy plus ipilimumab. These receptors were taken from a human donor with non-small cell lung cancer that progressed on radiotherapy plus ipilimumab. Some clones in this sample may be carry-over from other donors' samples. The CDR3 runs from the conserved cysteine through the conserved F or W. The D gene is left open where the match is weak. A clone size is listed for some rows: how often the clone was seen (once, few, many), or a class if it is expanded.

d_call	v_call	clone_size	j_call	cdr3_aa	cdr3_nt
.	TRBV11-2	.	TRBJ2-6	CASSLASSGANVLTF	TGTGCCAGCAGCTTAGCTAGCTCTGGGGCCAACGTCCTGACTTTC
.	TRBV27	.	TRBJ2-1	CASSFLGERVYNEQFF	TGTGCCAGCAGTTTTCTAGGGGAAAGGGTGTACAATGAGCAGTTCTTC
.	TRBV29-1	.	TRBJ2-7	CSVAIRGHMNEQYF	TGCAGCGTTGCAATAAGGGGACATATGAACGAGCAGTACTTC
.	TRBV27	.	TRBJ2-1	CASSRPSGAVNEQFF	TGTGCCAGCAGCCGACCTTCGGGAGCAGTCAATGAGCAGTTCTTC
.	TRBV29-1	.	TRBJ1-3	CSVEDGDTIYF	TGCAGCGTTGAGGACGGGGACACCATATATTTT
.	TRBV27	.	TRBJ1-5	CASSTSLSGGGNQPQHF	TGTGCCAGCAGTACCTCTTTATCCGGGGGGGGCAATCAGCCCCAGCATTTT
.	TRBV5-1	.	TRBJ2-2	CASSFQGRETGELFF	TGCGCCAGCAGCTTCCAGGGTCGGGAGACCGGGGAGCTGTTTTTT
.	TRBV4-3	few	TRBJ1-1	CASSQDVTGYTEAFF	TGCGCCAGCAGCCAAGATGTCACAGGCTACACTGAAGCTTTCTTT
TRBD1	TRBV5-4	.	TRBJ2-1	CASSSGTGDEQFF	TGTGCCAGCAGCTCCGGGACAGGGGATGAGCAGTTCTTC
TRBD1	TRBV15	.	TRBJ1-1	CATSRDRGQGNTEAFF	TGTGCCACCAGCAGAGATCGGGGACAGGGGAACACTGAAGCTTTCTTT
.	TRBV4-1	.	TRBJ1-4	CASSQEAAMTTNEKLFF	TGCGCCAGCAGCCAGGAGGCAGCGATGACGACTAATGAAAAACTGTTTTTT
TRBD1	TRBV11-3	.	TRBJ2-3	CASSLGGTGGDTQYF	TGTGCCAGCAGCTTAGGGGGGACAGGGGGAGATACGCAGTATTTT
TRBD2	TRBV9	.	TRBJ2-1	CASSASGGRQFF	TGTGCCAGCAGCGCAAGCGGGGGACGGCAGTTCTTC
.	TRBV7-8	.	TRBJ1-5	CASSLALAQPQHF	TGTGCCAGCAGCTTAGCGCTGGCTCAGCCCCAGCATTTT
.	TRBV6-6	.	TRBJ2-7	CASSYPKAGLRGEQYF	TGTGCCAGCAGTTACCCCAAGGCAGGCCTTCGTGGCGAGCAGTACTTC
TRBD1	TRBV14	.	TRBJ1-2	CASSQEWTGATYGYTF	TGTGCCAGCAGCCAAGAATGGACAGGGGCAACCTATGGCTACACCTTC
TRBD2	TRBV6-5	.	TRBJ2-1	CASSYGGGPGYEQFF	TGTGCCAGCAGTTACGGGGGAGGGCCGGGGTATGAGCAGTTCTTC
.	TRBV5-4	.	TRBJ1-1	CASSLKSTGGTEAFF	TGTGCCAGCAGCTTGAAGTCGACGGGGGGCACTGAAGCTTTCTTT
TRBD2	TRBV5-1	.	TRBJ2-1	CASSLGLADNEQFF	TGCGCCAGCAGCTTGGGACTAGCGGACAATGAGCAGTTCTTC
TRBD1	TRBV11-2	once	TRBJ2-7	CASSRGQGDSYEQYF	TGTGCCAGCAGCCGAGGACAGGGTGACTCCTACGAGCAGTACTTC
TRBD2	TRBV25-1	.	TRBJ2-1	CASSDLAGGENEQFF	TGTGCCAGCAGTGATCTAGCGGGAGGGGAGAATGAGCAGTTCTTC
.	TRBV6-5	.	TRBJ1-1	CASSYGTLRAEAFF	TGTGCCAGCAGTTACGGGACTCTTCGAGCTGAAGCTTTCTTT
.	TRBV15	few	TRBJ2-7	CATSTGYGEQYF	TGTGCCACCAGCACCGGTTACGGCGAGCAGTACTTC
.	TRBV6-6	.	TRBJ2-7	CASRTGDDYEQYF	TGTGCCAGCAGGACGGGTGACGACTACGAGCAGTACTTC
.	TRBV5-1	.	TRBJ2-1	CASGGDRNNEQFF	TGCGCCAGCGGAGGGGACAGAAACAATGAGCAGTTCTTC
.	TRBV21-1	.	TRBJ2-1	CASSKGPTTPHNEQFF	TGTGCCAGCAGCAAGGGTCCGACTACCCCCCACAATGAGCAGTTCTTC
TRBD2	TRBV27	.	TRBJ2-1	CASSRLSGGAYNEQFF	TGTGCCAGCAGTAGATTAAGCGGGGGGGCCTACAATGAGCAGTTCTTC
.	TRBV27	once	TRBJ2-7	CASSLKGDWAYEQYF	TGTGCCAGCAGTTTAAAAGGGGACTGGGCCTACGAGCAGTACTTC
.	TRBV7-6	few	TRBJ1-6	CASSRATGFNSPLHF	TGTGCCAGCAGCCGAGCTACAGGGTTTAATTCACCCCTCCACTTT